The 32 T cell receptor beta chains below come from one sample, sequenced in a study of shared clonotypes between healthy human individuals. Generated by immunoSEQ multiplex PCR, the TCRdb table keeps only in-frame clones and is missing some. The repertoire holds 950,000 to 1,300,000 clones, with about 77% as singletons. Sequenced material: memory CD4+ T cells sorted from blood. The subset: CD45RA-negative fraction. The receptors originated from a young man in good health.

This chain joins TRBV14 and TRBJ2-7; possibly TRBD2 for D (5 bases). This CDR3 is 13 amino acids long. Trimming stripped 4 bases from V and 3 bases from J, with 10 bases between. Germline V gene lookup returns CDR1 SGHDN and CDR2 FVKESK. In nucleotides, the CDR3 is TGTGCCAGCAGCCTCCTAGACTACTACGAGCAGTACTTC. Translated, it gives CASSLLDYYEQYF.

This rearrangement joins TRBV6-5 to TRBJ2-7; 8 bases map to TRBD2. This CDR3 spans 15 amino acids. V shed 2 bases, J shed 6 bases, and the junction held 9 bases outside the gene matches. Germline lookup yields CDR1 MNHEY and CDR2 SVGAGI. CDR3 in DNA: TGTGCCAGCAGTTACGCGGGGGGATGGAGTTCCGAGCAGTACTTC. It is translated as CASSYAGGWSSEQYF.

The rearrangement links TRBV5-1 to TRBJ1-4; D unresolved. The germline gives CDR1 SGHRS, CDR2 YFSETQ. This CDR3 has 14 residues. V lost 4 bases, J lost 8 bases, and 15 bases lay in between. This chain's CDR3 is CASSAGVGYEKLFF. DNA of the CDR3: TGCGCCAGCAGCGCCGGGGTCGGGTACGAAAAACTGTTTTTT. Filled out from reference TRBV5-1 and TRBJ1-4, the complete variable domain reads KAGVTQTPRYLIKTRGQQVTLSCSPISGHRSVSWYQQTPGQGLQFLFEYFSETQRNKGNFPGRFSGRQFSNSRSEMNVSTLELGDSALYLCASSAGVGYEKLFFGSGTQLSVL.

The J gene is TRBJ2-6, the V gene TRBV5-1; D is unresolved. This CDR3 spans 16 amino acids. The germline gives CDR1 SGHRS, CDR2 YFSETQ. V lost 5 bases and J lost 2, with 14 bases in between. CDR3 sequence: CASRAVITPGANVLTF. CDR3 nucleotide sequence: TGCGCCAGCAGGGCGGTCATCACCCCTGGGGCCAACGTCCTGACTTTC.

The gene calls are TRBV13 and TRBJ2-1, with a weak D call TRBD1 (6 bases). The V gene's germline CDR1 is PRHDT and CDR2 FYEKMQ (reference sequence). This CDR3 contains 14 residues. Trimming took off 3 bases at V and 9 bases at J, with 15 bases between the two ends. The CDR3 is CASSFDRSVGEQFF. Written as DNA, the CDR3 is TGTGCCAGCAGCTTCGACAGGTCAGTCGGTGAGCAGTTCTTC. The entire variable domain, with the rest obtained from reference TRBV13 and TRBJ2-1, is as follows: AAGVIQSPRHLIKEKRETATLKCYPIPRHDTVYWYQQGPGQDPQFLISFYEKMQSDKGSIPDRFSAQQFSDYHSELNMSSLELGDSALYFCASSFDRSVGEQFFGPGTRLTVL.

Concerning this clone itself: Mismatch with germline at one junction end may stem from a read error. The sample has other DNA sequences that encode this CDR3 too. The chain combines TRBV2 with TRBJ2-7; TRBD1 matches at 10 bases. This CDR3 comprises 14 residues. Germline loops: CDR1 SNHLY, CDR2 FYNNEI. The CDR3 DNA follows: TGTGCTAGCAGGAAGGGACAGGGGCCGCCCGAGCAGTACTTC. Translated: CASRKGQGPPEQYF.

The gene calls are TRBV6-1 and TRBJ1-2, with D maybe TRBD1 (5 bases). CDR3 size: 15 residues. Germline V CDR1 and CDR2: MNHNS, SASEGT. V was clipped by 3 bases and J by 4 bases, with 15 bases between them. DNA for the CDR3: TGTGCCAGCAGTGAGGGTCCGGGACTAACCTATGGCTACACCTTC. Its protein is CASSEGPGLTYGYTF.

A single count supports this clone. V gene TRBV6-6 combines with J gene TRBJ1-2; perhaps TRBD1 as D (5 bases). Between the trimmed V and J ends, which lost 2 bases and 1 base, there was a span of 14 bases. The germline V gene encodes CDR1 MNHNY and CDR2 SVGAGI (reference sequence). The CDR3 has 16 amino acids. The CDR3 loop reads CASSYRQARGNYGYTF. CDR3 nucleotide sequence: TGTGCCAGCAGTTACCGACAAGCTAGGGGTAACTATGGCTACACCTTC.

For the CDR3, the DNA is TGCGCCAGCAGCTTGTTTACCTCGGGCGATGGCTACACCTTC. Its protein product is CASSLFTSGDGYTF. This sequence joins TRBV5-1 and TRBJ1-2, with D hard to call. Germline V gene lookup returns CDR1 SGHRS and CDR2 YFSETQ. With 1 base removed from V and 6 bases from J, the gap between germline ends came to 13 bases. The CDR3 runs 14 residues.

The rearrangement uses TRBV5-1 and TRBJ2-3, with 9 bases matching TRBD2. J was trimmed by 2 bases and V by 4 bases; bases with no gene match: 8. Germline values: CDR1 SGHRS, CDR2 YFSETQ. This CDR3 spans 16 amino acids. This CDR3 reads CASSRSSGASTDTQYF. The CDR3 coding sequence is TGCGCCAGCAGCAGATCTAGCGGGGCGTCCACAGATACGCAGTATTTT.

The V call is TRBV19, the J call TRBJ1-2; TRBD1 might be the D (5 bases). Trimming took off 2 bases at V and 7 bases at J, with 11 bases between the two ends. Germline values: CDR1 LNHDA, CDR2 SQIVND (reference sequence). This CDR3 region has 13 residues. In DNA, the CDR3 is TGTGCCAGTAGTATACAGGGAAGAGGTGGCTACACCTTC. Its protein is CASSIQGRGGYTF.

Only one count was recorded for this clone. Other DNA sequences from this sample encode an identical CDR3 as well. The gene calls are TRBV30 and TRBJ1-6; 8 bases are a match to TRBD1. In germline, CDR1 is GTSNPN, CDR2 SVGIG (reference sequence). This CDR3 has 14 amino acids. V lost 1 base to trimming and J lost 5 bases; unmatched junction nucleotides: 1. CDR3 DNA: TGTGCCTGGAGTGCAGGGGGCGATAATTCACCCCTCCACTTT. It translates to CAWSAGGDNSPLHF.

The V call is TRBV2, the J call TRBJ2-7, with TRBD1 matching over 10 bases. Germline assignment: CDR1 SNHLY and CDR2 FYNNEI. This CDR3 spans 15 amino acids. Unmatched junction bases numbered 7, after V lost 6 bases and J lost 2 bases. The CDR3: CASSYGQGGPYEQYF. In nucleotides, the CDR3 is TGTGCCAGCAGCTACGGACAGGGGGGGCCCTACGAGCAGTACTTC.

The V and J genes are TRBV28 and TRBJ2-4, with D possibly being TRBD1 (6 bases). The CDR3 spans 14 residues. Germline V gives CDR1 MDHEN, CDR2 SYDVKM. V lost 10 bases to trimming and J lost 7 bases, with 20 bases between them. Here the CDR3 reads CATAFRNQGNIQYF. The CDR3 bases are TGTGCCACCGCGTTTCGAAATCAGGGGAACATTCAGTACTTC.

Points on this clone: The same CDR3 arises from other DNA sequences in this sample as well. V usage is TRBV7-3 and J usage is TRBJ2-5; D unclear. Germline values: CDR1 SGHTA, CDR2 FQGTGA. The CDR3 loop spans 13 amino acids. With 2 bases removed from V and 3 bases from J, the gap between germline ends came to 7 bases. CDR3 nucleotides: TGTGCCAGCAGCTTAGCTAGAGAAGAGACCCAGTACTTC. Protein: CASSLAREETQYF.

The DNA of the CDR3 is TGTGCCATCCGCGGACAGGTCGGATCACCCCTCCACTTT. It specifies CAIRGQVGSPLHF. The chain employs TRBV10-3 and TRBJ1-6, with 7 positions matching TRBD1. From germline, CDR1 is ENHRY and CDR2 SYGVKD. The CDR3 covers 13 residues. V gave up 8 bases and J gave up 10 bases; unmatched junction bases: 8.

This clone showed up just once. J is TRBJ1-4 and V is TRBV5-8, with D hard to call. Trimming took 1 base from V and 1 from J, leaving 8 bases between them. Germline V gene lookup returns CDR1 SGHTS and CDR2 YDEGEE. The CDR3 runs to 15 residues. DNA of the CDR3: TGTGCCAGCAGCTTGTGGACGGTAACTAATGAAAAACTGTTTTTT. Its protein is CASSLWTVTNEKLFF.

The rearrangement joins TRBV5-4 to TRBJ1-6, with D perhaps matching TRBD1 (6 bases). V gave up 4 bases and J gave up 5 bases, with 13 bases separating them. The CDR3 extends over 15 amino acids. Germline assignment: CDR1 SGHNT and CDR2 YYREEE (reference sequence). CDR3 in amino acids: CASSPQTGNNSPLHF. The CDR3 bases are TGTGCCAGCAGCCCTCAGACAGGAAATAATTCACCCCTCCACTTT. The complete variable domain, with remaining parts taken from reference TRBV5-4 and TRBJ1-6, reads ETGVTQSPTHLIKTRGQQVTLRCSSQSGHNTVSWYQQALGQGPQFIFQYYREEENGRGNFPPRFSGLQFPNYSSELNVNALELDDSALYLCASSPQTGNNSPLHFGNGTRLTVT.

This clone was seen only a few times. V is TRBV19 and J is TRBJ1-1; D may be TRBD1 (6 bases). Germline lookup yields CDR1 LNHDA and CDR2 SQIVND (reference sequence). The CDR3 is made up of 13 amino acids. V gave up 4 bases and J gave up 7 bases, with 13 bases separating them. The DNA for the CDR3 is TGTGCCAGTAGTAGGGGGGAACAGGGTGAAGCTTTCTTT. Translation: CASSRGEQGEAFF.

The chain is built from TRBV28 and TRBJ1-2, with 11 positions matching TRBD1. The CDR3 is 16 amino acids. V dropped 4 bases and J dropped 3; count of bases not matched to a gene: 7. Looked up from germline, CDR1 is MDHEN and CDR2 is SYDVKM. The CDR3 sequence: CASSSTRDRGDYGYTF. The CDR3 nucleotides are TGTGCCAGCAGTTCAACCAGGGACAGGGGGGACTATGGCTACACCTTC.

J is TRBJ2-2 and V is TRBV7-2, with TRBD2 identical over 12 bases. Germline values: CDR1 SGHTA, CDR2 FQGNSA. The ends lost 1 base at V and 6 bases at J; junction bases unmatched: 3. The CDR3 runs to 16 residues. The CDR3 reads CASSLDLAGGPGELFF. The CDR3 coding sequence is TGTGCCAGCAGCTTAGATCTAGCGGGAGGGCCCGGGGAGCTGTTTTTT.

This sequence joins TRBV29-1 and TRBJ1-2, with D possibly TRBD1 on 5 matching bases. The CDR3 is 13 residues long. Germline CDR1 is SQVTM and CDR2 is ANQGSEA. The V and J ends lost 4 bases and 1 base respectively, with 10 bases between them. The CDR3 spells CSVVSGINYGYTF. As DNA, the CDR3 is TGCAGCGTTGTGTCAGGGATTAACTATGGCTACACCTTC.

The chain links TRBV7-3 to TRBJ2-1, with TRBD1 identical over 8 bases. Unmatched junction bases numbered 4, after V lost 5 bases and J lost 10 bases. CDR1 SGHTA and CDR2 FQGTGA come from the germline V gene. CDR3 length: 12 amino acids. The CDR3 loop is CASSVQGAEQFF. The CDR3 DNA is TGTGCCAGCAGCGTTCAGGGGGCAGAGCAGTTCTTC.

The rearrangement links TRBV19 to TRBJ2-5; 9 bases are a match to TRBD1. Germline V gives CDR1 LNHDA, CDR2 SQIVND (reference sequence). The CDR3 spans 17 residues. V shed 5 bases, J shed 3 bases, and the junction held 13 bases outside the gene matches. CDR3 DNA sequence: TGTGCCAGTAGTCCAATTAACAGGGGGCAGTTCGAAGAGACCCAGTACTTC. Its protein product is CASSPINRGQFEETQYF.

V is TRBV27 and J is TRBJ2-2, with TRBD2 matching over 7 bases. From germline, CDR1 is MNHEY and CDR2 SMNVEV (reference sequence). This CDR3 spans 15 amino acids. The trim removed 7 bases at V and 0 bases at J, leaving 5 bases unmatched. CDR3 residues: CASMQAGANTGELFF. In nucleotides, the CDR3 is TGTGCCAGCATGCAGGCGGGAGCGAACACCGGGGAGCTGTTTTTT.

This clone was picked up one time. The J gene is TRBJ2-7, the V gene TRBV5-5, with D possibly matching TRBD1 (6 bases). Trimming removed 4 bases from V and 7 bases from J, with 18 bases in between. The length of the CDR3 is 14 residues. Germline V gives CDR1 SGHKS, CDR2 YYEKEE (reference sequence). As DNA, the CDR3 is TGTGCCAGCAGCCCTGTCGGACAGCCCGGGGAGCAGTACTTC. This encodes CASSPVGQPGEQYF.

The CDR3 region is CASRGHKANEKLFF. In nucleotides, the CDR3 is TGTGCCAGCAGGGGACATAAGGCTAATGAAAAACTGTTTTTT. This sequence joins TRBV2 and TRBJ1-4, with D maybe TRBD1 (6 bases). The CDR3 extends over 14 amino acids. Trimming shortened V by 6 bases and J by 3 bases, and 11 bases separated the two germline ends. From germline, CDR1 is SNHLY and CDR2 FYNNEI.

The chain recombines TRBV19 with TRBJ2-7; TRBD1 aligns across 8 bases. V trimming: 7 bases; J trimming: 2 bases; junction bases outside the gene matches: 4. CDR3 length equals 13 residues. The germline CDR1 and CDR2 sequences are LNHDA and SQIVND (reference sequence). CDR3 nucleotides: TGTGCCAGTACCGACAGGGGAGCCTACGAGCAGTACTTC. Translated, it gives CASTDRGAYEQYF.

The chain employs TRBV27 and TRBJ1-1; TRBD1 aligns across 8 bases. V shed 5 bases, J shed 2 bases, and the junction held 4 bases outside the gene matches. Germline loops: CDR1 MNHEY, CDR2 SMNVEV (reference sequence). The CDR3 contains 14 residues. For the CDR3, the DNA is TGTGCCAGCAGTCAAGACAGGGGAAACACTGAAGCTTTCTTT. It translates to CASSQDRGNTEAFF.

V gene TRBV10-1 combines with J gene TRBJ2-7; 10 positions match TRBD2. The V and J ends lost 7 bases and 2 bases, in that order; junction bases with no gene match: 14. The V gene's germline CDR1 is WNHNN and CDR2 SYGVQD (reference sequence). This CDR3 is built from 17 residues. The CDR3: CASKQTGESGRAYEQYF. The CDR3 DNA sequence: TGCGCCAGCAAACAGACAGGGGAGAGCGGGAGGGCCTACGAGCAGTACTTC.

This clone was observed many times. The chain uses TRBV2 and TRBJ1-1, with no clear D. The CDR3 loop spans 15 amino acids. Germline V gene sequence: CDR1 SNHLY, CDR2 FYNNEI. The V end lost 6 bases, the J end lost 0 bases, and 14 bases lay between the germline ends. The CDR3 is CASRGNWGVNTEAFF. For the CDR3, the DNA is TGTGCCAGCAGGGGTAATTGGGGTGTGAACACTGAAGCTTTCTTT.

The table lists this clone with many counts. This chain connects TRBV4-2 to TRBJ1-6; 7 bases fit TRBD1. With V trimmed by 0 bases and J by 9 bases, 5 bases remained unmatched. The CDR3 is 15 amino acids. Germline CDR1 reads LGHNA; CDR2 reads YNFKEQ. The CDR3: CASSQDADRRSPLHF. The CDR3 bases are TGTGCCAGCAGCCAAGATGCGGACAGGCGTTCACCCCTCCACTTT.